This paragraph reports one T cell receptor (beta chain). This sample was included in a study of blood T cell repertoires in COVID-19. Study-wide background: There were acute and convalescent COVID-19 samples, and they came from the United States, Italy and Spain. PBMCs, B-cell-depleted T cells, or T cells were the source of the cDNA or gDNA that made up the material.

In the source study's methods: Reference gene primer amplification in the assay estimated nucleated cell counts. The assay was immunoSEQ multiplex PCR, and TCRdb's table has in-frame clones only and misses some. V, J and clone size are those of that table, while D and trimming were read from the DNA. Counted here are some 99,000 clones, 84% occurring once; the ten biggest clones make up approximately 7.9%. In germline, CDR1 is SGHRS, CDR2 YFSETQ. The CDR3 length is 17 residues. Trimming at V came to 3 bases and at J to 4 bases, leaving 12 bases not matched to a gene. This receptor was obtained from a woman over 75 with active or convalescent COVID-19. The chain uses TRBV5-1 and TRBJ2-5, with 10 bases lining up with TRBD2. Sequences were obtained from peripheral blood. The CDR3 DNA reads TGCGCCAGCAGCTCGATCGGGAGCGGGAGGGCCTTAGAGACCCAGTACTTC. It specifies CASSSIGSGRALETQYF.